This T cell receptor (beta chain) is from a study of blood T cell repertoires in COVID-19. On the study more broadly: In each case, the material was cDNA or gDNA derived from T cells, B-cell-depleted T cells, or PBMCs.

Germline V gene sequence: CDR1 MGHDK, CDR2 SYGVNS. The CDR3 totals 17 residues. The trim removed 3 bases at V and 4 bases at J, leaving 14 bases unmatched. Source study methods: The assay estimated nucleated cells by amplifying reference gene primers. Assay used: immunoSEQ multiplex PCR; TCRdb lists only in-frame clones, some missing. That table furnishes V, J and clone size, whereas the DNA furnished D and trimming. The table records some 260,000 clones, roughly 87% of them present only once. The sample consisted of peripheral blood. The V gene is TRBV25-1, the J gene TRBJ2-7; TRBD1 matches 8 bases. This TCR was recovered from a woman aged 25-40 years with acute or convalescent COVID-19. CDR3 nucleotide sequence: TGTGCCAGCAGTGAGCCACCGTCTGGGACAGGCCTATACGAGCAGTACTTC. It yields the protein CASSEPPSGTGLYEQYF.